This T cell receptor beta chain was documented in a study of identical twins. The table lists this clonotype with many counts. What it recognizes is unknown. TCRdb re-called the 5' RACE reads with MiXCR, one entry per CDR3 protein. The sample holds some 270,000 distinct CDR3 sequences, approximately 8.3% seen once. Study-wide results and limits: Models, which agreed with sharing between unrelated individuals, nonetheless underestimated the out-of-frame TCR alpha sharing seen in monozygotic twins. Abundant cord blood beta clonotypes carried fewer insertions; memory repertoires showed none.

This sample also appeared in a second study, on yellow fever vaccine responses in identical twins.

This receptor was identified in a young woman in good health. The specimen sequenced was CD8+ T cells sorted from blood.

The CDR3 here is CASSTPYLPPRDETYEQYF. CDR3 bases: TGTGCCAGCAGTACGCCTTACCTCCCTCCACGGGACGAAACCTACGAGCAGTACTTC. This chain connects TRBV28 to TRBJ2-7; the D gene could be TRBD1 or TRBD2 (5 bases each). Germline assignment: CDR1 MDHEN and CDR2 SYDVKM. This CDR3 has 19 residues. Trimming removed 5 bases from V and 2 bases from J, with 28 bases in between.